This entry is about one T cell receptor (beta chain). The antigen is not known. Naive CD4+ T cells were purified with Tregs depleted by CD25. Germline CDR1 and CDR2: DFQATT and SNEGSKA (reference sequence). CDR3 length: 15 residues. Trimming stripped 6 bases from V and 3 bases from J, with 20 bases between. MiXCR, applied by TCRdb to the 5' RACE reads, yields one record per CDR3 protein. Of about 6,000 distinct CDR3 sequences in the sample, around 60% are singletons; the top ten hold around 10%. Findings and limits, study-wide: Whole repertoires were not studied in the larger cohort, only one V-J beta rearrangement.

The sample taken for sequencing was naive CD4+ T cells sorted from blood. Documented subset: naive CD4+ T cells, CD4+CD45RA+CD25-. The receptor comes from a female donor with breast cancer. The chain has TRBV20-1 and TRBJ1-1; weak D call: TRBD1 (5 bases). The CDR3 sequence is CSAKRGLGGDTEAFF. The DNA of the CDR3 is TGCAGTGCAAAGCGCGGCCTGGGGGGGGACACTGAAGCTTTCTTT.